This T cell receptor beta chain originates from a study of vaccination and CD4 T cells after COVID-19 (dated by TCRdb to between 2021 and 2024). Background on the whole study: In the convalescent cohort there were six males and four females, among whom were two Hispanic individuals, seven Caucasians, two Asians and one multiracial person. Participants got two doses of the Pfizer-BioNTech BNT162b2 vaccine (n=8) or two doses of the Moderna mRNA-1273 vaccine (n=2). Post-COVID blood samples from convalescent patients were collected a median of around 100 days after diagnosis, with a range of roughly 35 to 161 days. Control cultures used a CEFX viral epitope pool as positive control, an HIV-1 Nef peptide pool as negative control, or no peptide. Culture stimuli were overlapping spike peptide pools from SARS-CoV-2 and from the common cold coronaviruses HCoV-NL63, HCoV-OC43 and HCoV-229E. An earlier paper using these donors assessed, at the TCR clonotype level, memory CD4+ T cell crossreactivity between SARS-CoV-2 and common cold coronavirus spike proteins. Post-vaccine blood samples were taken a median of around 77 days after the second vaccine dose, with a range of 14 to 241 days. In nine to eleven COVID-19 convalescent patients and a few infection-naive healthy vaccine recipients, researchers compared the spike-specific CD4+ TCR repertoire from before mRNA vaccination with the repertoire from after. Points the paper makes about the study in general: In convalescent patients, nearly all vaccine-specific clones (304 of 307) were found to be mono-reactive for SARS-CoV-2 spike rather than cross-reactive with common cold coronaviruses. Among convalescent patients, a median about 90% of the SARS-CoV-2-reactive clones seen after vaccination appeared only after vaccination, which suggests priming specific to the vaccine. The study included relatively few convalescent patients and did not analyze early timepoints after natural infection. Although the median number of SARS-CoV-2-reactive clonotypes went up from around 19 after infection to 38 after vaccination, the increase was not significant.

What this sample's treatment or condition label stands for: roughly ten-day PBMC culture with coronavirus spike peptide pools or control peptides (ViraFEST assay). CD4+ T cells from unexposed donors were collected before the COVID-19 pandemic (2011-2018). To expand antigen-specific T cells with peptide pools and then pick out the expanded clonotypes through TCR sequencing, the study relied on the ViraFEST assay. Each well held under 2.5 million PBMCs cultured in IMDM containing around 5% human AB serum and approximately 9.8 IU/ml IL-2, with 7.5 to 10 ug/ml peptide pools added. On days 3 and 7, half of the culture medium was replaced with fresh IL-2-containing medium. After 10 days of culture, CD4+ T cells were isolated by negative selection using the EasySep CD4+ T cell isolation kit. As cell numbers permitted, CD4+ T cells from unexposed donors were tested for reactivity to SARS-CoV-2 S and N and to four common cold coronavirus spike pools. Ficoll-Paque Plus gradient centrifugation was used to isolate PBMCs from whole blood, and the isolated PBMCs were then either used fresh or cryopreserved at -140C. Triplicate wells were generally used for each culture condition. Leukapheresis product for the unexposed donors was bought commercially.

Library generation was performed with PCR. At the Johns Hopkins FTIC core, DNA from the cultured CD4+ T cells underwent TCR sequencing with the Oncomine TCR Beta short-read assay. The QIAamp micro DNA kit was used to extract genomic DNA from the cultured CD4+ T cells. Oncomine TCR Beta libraries from cultured CD4+ T cells were pooled using unique dual indexes and sequenced on an Illumina iSeq 100. Under the source paper's analysis protocol: Non-productive sequences were removed, and CDR3s that did not start with C, did not end with F or W, or were shorter than 7 amino acids were discarded. The MANAFEST web application was used to identify antigen-specific clonotypes by comparing peptide-stimulated wells against reference wells and other culture wells. To be called positive, a clone needed an FDR below 0.05, an odds ratio above 5, and a productive frequency above 0.1% in at least two of three replicate wells. A clonotype was classed as cross-reactive if the clonotype showed significant expansion both in SARS-CoV-2 spike wells and in at least one common cold coronavirus spike condition. Similarity between CDR3 sequences was evaluated in R version 3.6.1 using Levenshtein distances (stringdist) and unrooted phylogenetic trees (ape). The public sequencing data were trimmed at Q25 with fastp and processed into clonotypes with MiXCR by TCRdb, which kept only in-frame beta chains. Each CDR3 protein gets just one entry, which takes the most common genes and DNA from the rows behind it. TCRdb, not the authors, supplied the V and J calls. For this sample the table gives some 7,000 distinct CDR3 sequences, of which roughly two fifths were detected only once. Clones ranked in the top ten supply less than 25% of the sample.

From the cysteine up to the phenylalanine, the CDR3 has a length of 15 residues. Just CDR3 DNA is preserved here, 45 bases in frame from base 1. The germline V gene yields SNHLY for CDR1 and FYNNEI for CDR2. The V end gives up 5 bases and the J end 15 bases, leaving 13 bases in the junction not matched to a gene. As concerns this clonotype: Its binding antigen is unknown. Within one base of it there is no much larger clone, and no base qualities were kept.

The specimen sequenced was CD4+ T cells from blood, cultured in vitro. The TCR originated in a human donor in good health. The chain is assembled from TRBV2 and TRBJ2-4, and TRBD2 aligns with 13 junction nucleotides. The DNA sequence is TGTGCCAGCAGTCCAGAAGGACTAGCGGGGGCGGTGGGGTACTTC. Translation gives CASSPEGLAGAVGYF.